Shown below are 26 T cell receptor beta chains from a single sample sequenced in a study of T-cell reconstitution after alpha-beta-depleted transplantation in children. This sample's TCRbeta library carried unique molecular identifier barcodes. TCRdb ran MiXCR on the PCR reads and lists one entry per CDR3 protein. The sample lists about 640,000 distinct CDR3 sequences; under 15% were seen once. This material consisted of PBMCs, mostly from graft donor cells, taken 360 days after TCRalphabeta/CD19-depleted stem cell transplant. All receptors come from a male patient younger than 18 who had a stem cell transplant for acute myeloid leukemia, so the T cells may come from the graft donor.

This sequence joins TRBV20-1 and TRBJ2-7; D is ambiguous. The V end was cut by 0 bases, the J end by 2 bases, with 14 bases between. The germline V gene has CDR1 DFQATT and CDR2 SNEGSKA (reference sequence). The CDR3 consists of 15 residues. In DNA, the CDR3 is TGCAGTGCTAGAGATAGGCCTAAACTGACCTACGAGCAGTACTTC. Protein: CSARDRPKLTYEQYF.

The genes are TRBV5-5 and TRBJ2-2; 13 bases map to TRBD2. There are 17 residues in the CDR3. From germline, CDR1 is SGHKS and CDR2 YYEKEE (reference sequence). V gave up 2 bases and J gave up 8 bases; unmatched junction bases: 9. In DNA, the CDR3 is TGTGCCAGCAGCTTTCGGGGGACTAGCGGGAAGTTGGGGGAGCTGTTTTTT. This gives the protein CASSFRGTSGKLGELFF.

V and J are TRBV28 and TRBJ2-1; TRBD2 agrees at 13 bases. From germline, CDR1 is MDHEN and CDR2 SYDVKM. CDR3 length equals 15 residues. V lost 5 bases and J lost 9; bases outside the gene matches: 7. The CDR3 protein is CASSRPWTSGSEQFF. Here the CDR3 DNA reads TGTGCCAGCAGTCGCCCTTGGACTAGCGGGAGTGAGCAGTTCTTC. Variable domain in full (rest from reference TRBV28 and TRBJ2-1): DVKVTQSSRYLVKRTGEKVFLECVQDMDHENMFWYRQDPGLGLRLIYFSYDVKMKEKGDIPEGYSVSREKKERFSLILESASTNQTSMYLCASSRPWTSGSEQFFGPGTRLTVL.

This clonotype was observed at least ten times. The chain recombines TRBV5-1 with TRBJ2-2; D is unclear. The CDR3 contains 14 residues. The germline V gene encodes CDR1 SGHRS and CDR2 YFSETQ. Between the trimmed V and J ends, which lost 0 bases and 10 bases, there was a span of 13 bases. CDR3 DNA sequence: TGCGCCAGCAGCTTGGAAGTGGAATTCACGGAGCTGTTTTTT. The encoded protein is CASSLEVEFTELFF. The entire variable domain, with the rest obtained from reference TRBV5-1 and TRBJ2-2, is as follows: KAGVTQTPRYLIKTRGQQVTLSCSPISGHRSVSWYQQTPGQGLQFLFEYFSETQRNKGNFPGRFSGRQFSNSRSEMNVSTLELGDSALYLCASSLEVEFTELFFGEGSRLTVL.

This clonotype was recorded many times. This chain connects TRBV6-2 or TRBV6-3 to TRBJ2-7; TRBD2 might be the D (6 bases). This CDR3 region has 16 residues. Germline CDR1 and CDR2: MNHEY and SVGEGT. V was trimmed by 2 bases and J by 2 bases, leaving 16 bases between them. CDR3 bases: TGTGCCAGCAGTTACCCCGGGGGACTTTCCGCCTACGAGCAGTACTTC. It codes for CASSYPGGLSAYEQYF.

Many counts were recorded for this clonotype. The V gene is TRBV6-5, the J gene TRBJ2-3; TRBD1 agrees at 7 bases. The germline CDR1 and CDR2 sequences are MNHEY and SVGAGI. The CDR3 has 16 amino acids. V shed 4 bases and J 0 bases; nucleotides not matched to a gene: 7. CDR3 region: CASSSRGGRSTDTQYF. The CDR3 DNA reads TGTGCCAGCAGTTCCCGAGGGGGCCGTAGCACAGATACGCAGTATTTT.

This clonotype was detected a few times. V gene TRBV10-3 combines with J gene TRBJ2-7; 8 bases are shared with TRBD2. From germline, CDR1 is ENHRY and CDR2 SYGVKD. CDR3 length: 14 amino acids. The trim removed 8 bases at V and 5 bases at J, leaving 11 bases unmatched. The CDR3 loop is CAIRTSGSSHEQYF. CDR3 nucleotide sequence: TGTGCCATCCGAACTAGCGGTTCTTCCCACGAGCAGTACTTC.

In this sample, this clonotype turned up a few times. The V gene is TRBV2, the J gene TRBJ2-7, with a weak D call TRBD1 (6 bases). The CDR3 length is 14 residues. Germline assignment: CDR1 SNHLY and CDR2 FYNNEI. The V end lost 3 bases, the J end lost 7 bases, and 16 bases lay between the germline ends. CDR3 DNA sequence: TGTGCCAGCAGTGAGGCAGGGGCCCTGGGAGAGCAGTACTTC. Its protein product is CASSEAGALGEQYF. Together with reference TRBV2 and TRBJ2-7, the CDR3 gives the full variable domain: EPEVTQTPSHQVTQMGQEVILRCVPISNHLYFYWYRQILGQKVEFLVSFYNNEISEKSEIFDDQFSVERPDGSNFTLKIRSTKLEDSAMYFCASSEAGALGEQYFGPGTRLTVT.

This clonotype was seen repeatedly, ten times or more. The chain couples TRBV29-1 to TRBJ2-7; the D gene could be TRBD1 or TRBD2 (5 bases each). The germline V gene has CDR1 SQVTM and CDR2 ANQGSEA. CDR3 length: 12 amino acids. Trimming took 7 bases from V and 2 from J, leaving 12 bases between them. CDR3 loop: CSARDGAYEQYF. CDR3 DNA sequence: TGCAGCGCCCGGGACGGAGCCTACGAGCAGTACTTC.

In this sample, this clonotype turned up a few times. This rearrangement joins TRBV3-1 to TRBJ2-3; D remains unclear. The CDR3 sequence is 16 residues long. V lost 1 base and J 1 base, leaving 12 bases between the germline ends. Germline V gives CDR1 LGHDT, CDR2 YNNKEL (reference sequence). CDR3 nucleotide sequence: TGTGCCAGCAGCCAAGGCCCAGGAGAGGGCACAGATACGCAGTATTTT. Amino acid sequence: CASSQGPGEGTDTQYF.

The rearrangement joins TRBV4-1 to TRBJ2-5; 7 bases line up with TRBD2. Germline V lookup: CDR1 MGHRA, CDR2 YSYEKL. The CDR3 runs 15 residues. V shed 5 bases, J shed 2 bases, and the junction held 8 bases outside the gene matches. The CDR3 DNA sequence: TGCGCCAGCAGCTCCCGACTAGCCTGGCAAGAGACCCAGTACTTC. This translates into CASSSRLAWQETQYF.

The chain employs TRBV4-3 and TRBJ2-4, with D perhaps TRBD2 (5 bases). The V end lost 1 base, the J end lost 9 bases, and 10 bases lay between the germline ends. The CDR3 runs to 13 residues. Germline CDR1 and CDR2: LGHNA and YSLEER. CDR3 protein: CASSQVVAGIQYF. Written as DNA, the CDR3 is TGCGCCAGCAGCCAAGTAGTGGCGGGCATTCAGTACTTC.

This sequence joins TRBV20-1 and TRBJ1-1; 9 bases map to TRBD1. V lost 6 bases to trimming and J lost 0 bases; unmatched junction nucleotides: 8. The germline gives CDR1 DFQATT, CDR2 SNEGSKA (reference sequence). The CDR3 totals 15 residues. The CDR3 DNA sequence: TGCAGTGCCGAAGACAGGGGGGGTATGAACACTGAAGCTTTCTTT. Its protein is CSAEDRGGMNTEAFF.

This clonotype occurred a few times. The chain carries TRBV5-1 and TRBJ1-6; D unclear. The CDR3 loop spans 15 amino acids. V lost 3 bases and J 6 bases, leaving 13 bases between the germline ends. Germline CDR1 SGHRS, CDR2 YFSETQ. CDR3 nucleotide sequence: TGCGCCAGCAGCTCCACGGGGATGGTTAATTCACCCCTCCACTTT. It codes for CASSSTGMVNSPLHF.

The CDR3, as DNA: TGTGCCAGCTCACCACTGGGAGTCGAGCAGTACTTC. It encodes CASSPLGVEQYF. V gene TRBV18 combines with J gene TRBJ2-7; tentatively, D is TRBD2 (5 bases). Germline V gene sequence: CDR1 KGHSH, CDR2 LQKENI. Deletions cut 1 base from V and 6 bases from J, with 7 bases between. The CDR3 has 12 amino acids.

The V gene is TRBV28, the J gene TRBJ2-7, with D uncertain. The CDR3 runs to 13 residues. Germline CDR1 is MDHEN and CDR2 is SYDVKM. The ends were cut back, 6 bases at V and 3 bases at J, with 12 bases in the middle. The CDR3 loop is CASSTDGFYEQYF. DNA of the CDR3: TGTGCCAGCAGCACCGACGGATTCTACGAGCAGTACTTC.

This rearrangement joins TRBV3-1 to TRBJ2-2, with 14 bases identical to TRBD2. J lost 6 bases, V lost 2 bases, and 8 bases had no gene match. CDR3 length: 18 amino acids. Germline V gene data show CDR1 as LGHDT and CDR2 as YNNKEL (reference sequence). Here the CDR3 DNA reads TGTGCCAGCAGCCAACCTCGACTAGCGGGAGGGTCTTCCGGGGAGCTGTTTTTT. Translation: CASSQPRLAGGSSGELFF. Drawing the rest from reference TRBV3-1 and TRBJ2-2, the complete variable domain is DTAVSQTPKYLVTQMGNDKSIKCEQNLGHDTMYWYKQDSKKFLKIMFSYNNKELIINETVPNRFSPKSPDKAHLNLHINSLELGDSAVYFCASSQPRLAGGSSGELFFGEGSRLTVL.

CDR3 sequence (DNA): TGTGCCAGCAGCGTAGGAGGGGGGTCGGCGCAGTACTTC. Amino acid sequence: CASSVGGGSAQYF. This chain joins TRBV9 and TRBJ2-7, with D possibly called TRBD1 or TRBD2 (6 bases each). The V and J ends lost 0 bases and 9 bases respectively, with 13 bases between them. The CDR3 runs to 13 residues. Per the germline V gene, CDR1 is SGDLS and CDR2 is YYNGEE.

This clonotype was counted only a few times. The chain is built from TRBV29-1 and TRBJ2-7, with a possible D match to TRBD2 (6 bases). The CDR3 has 16 amino acids. Trimming took 2 bases from V and 5 from J, leaving 22 bases between them. Germline assignment: CDR1 SQVTM and CDR2 ANQGSEA. The CDR3 is CSVELAKGQEIHEQYF. CDR3 DNA: TGCAGCGTTGAACTAGCGAAGGGGCAAGAGATCCACGAGCAGTACTTC.

This sequence joins TRBV12-5 and TRBJ2-5; the D call may be TRBD1 or TRBD2 (5 bases each). V lost 7 bases, J lost 4 bases, and 19 bases lay in between. This CDR3 is built from 15 residues. CDR1 and CDR2 (germline): LGHNT, FRNRAP. The CDR3 loop reads CASARDLGPRETQYF. The CDR3 nucleotides are TGTGCTAGTGCCCGGGACCTAGGACCGCGAGAGACCCAGTACTTC. Filled out from reference TRBV12-5 and TRBJ2-5, the complete variable domain reads DARVTQTPRHKVTEMGQEVTMRCQPILGHNTVFWYRQTMMQGLELLAYFRNRAPLDDSGMPKDRFSAEMPDATLATLKIQPSEPRDSAVYFCASARDLGPRETQYFGPGTRLLVL.

The V gene is TRBV5-1, the J gene TRBJ2-3; 14 bases line up with TRBD2. Germline V gene data show CDR1 as SGHRS and CDR2 as YFSETQ. The ends lost 0 bases at V and 4 bases at J; junction bases unmatched: 4. The CDR3 sequence is 17 residues long. The CDR3 protein is CASSLAGLAGGADTQYF. CDR3 bases: TGCGCCAGCAGCTTGGCCGGACTAGCGGGAGGCGCAGATACGCAGTATTTT.

On this clonotype: The junction departs from germline at one end; a sequencing error may be responsible. The chain carries TRBV4-2 and TRBJ2-1; perhaps TRBD2 as D (6 bases). Per germline, CDR1 LGHNA and CDR2 YNFKEQ. The CDR3 runs 11 residues. This CDR3 reads CASSQGLGILF. CDR3 nucleotide sequence: TGTGCCAGCAGCCAAGGACTAGGGATCCTATTC.

The J gene is TRBJ2-1, the V gene TRBV9; 8 bases line up with TRBD2. The CDR3 loop spans 13 amino acids. V shed 7 bases and J 4 bases; nucleotides not matched to a gene: 4. Germline assignment: CDR1 SGDLS and CDR2 YYNGEE. The CDR3 DNA is TGTGCCAGCGCGGGACTAGGTTACAATGAGCAGTTCTTC. Its protein is CASAGLGYNEQFF.

The chain recombines TRBV28 with TRBJ2-3, with D tentatively TRBD2 (6 bases). From germline, CDR1 is MDHEN and CDR2 SYDVKM. The CDR3 is 21 amino acids. Trimming shortened V by 3 bases and J by 6 bases, and 34 bases separated the two germline ends. The CDR3 here is CASSFNPAAPKLPSVADTQYF. CDR3 sequence (DNA): TGTGCCAGCAGTTTCAACCCCGCGGCTCCTAAACTACCTAGCGTTGCCGATACGCAGTATTTT. The complete variable domain, with remaining parts taken from reference TRBV28 and TRBJ2-3, reads DVKVTQSSRYLVKRTGEKVFLECVQDMDHENMFWYRQDPGLGLRLIYFSYDVKMKEKGDIPEGYSVSREKKERFSLILESASTNQTSMYLCASSFNPAAPKLPSVADTQYFGPGTRLTVL.

This clonotype was counted only a few times. The rearrangement joins TRBV7-3 to TRBJ2-1; D unclear. Trimming pared 5 bases from V and 7 bases from J, leaving 9 bases between. The CDR3 consists of 12 residues. Germline CDR1 is SGHTA and CDR2 is FQGTGA. The DNA for the CDR3 is TGTGCCAGCAGCCTCCACAGTAATGAGCAGTTCTTC. It is translated as CASSLHSNEQFF.

In this sample, this clonotype turned up many times. This chain uses TRBV25-1 with TRBJ2-1; D is possibly TRBD1 (7 bases). The CDR3 extends over 19 amino acids. The germline V gene encodes CDR1 MGHDK and CDR2 SYGVNS. Between the trimmed V and J ends, which lost 1 base and 8 bases, there was a span of 27 bases. The CDR3 DNA follows: TGTGCCAGCAGTGAATTGAACAGGGGAATGAGGGAGGATCTGCATGAGCAGTTCTTC. Protein: CASSELNRGMREDLHEQFF.